This is a list of T cell receptor beta chains from one sample in a study of blood T cells in healthy people across ages. TCRdb re-analysed the 5' RACE reads in MiXCR, keeping a single row per CDR3 protein. The table records about 900,000 distinct CDR3 sequences, 60% to 80% of them present only once. Sequenced material: blood. The receptors come from a man aged 30 to 45 in good health. The CDR3 runs from the conserved cysteine through the conserved F or W. The order of the fields is J gene, V gene, CDR3 protein.

j_gene: TRBJ2-1; v_gene: TRBV20-1; CDR3aa: CSARARTSGRNEQFF
j_gene: TRBJ1-5; v_gene: TRBV9; CDR3aa: CASSPSGASNQPQHF
j_gene: TRBJ2-1; v_gene: TRBV20-1; CDR3aa: CSASKLAGASSYNEQFF
j_gene: TRBJ2-7; v_gene: TRBV7-2; CDR3aa: CASSLELGNYEQYF
j_gene: TRBJ2-7; v_gene: TRBV2; CDR3aa: CASSSGTDYPYEQYF
j_gene: .; v_gene: TRBV7-9; CDR3aa: CASSSRAPQETQYF
j_gene: TRBJ2-6; v_gene: TRBV6-5; CDR3aa: CASSYSGTGATGANVLTF
j_gene: TRBJ2-5; v_gene: TRBV7-9; CDR3aa: CASSLVVRRDRGLEQYF
j_gene: TRBJ2-4; v_gene: TRBV7-7; CDR3aa: CASSSAGQPWEQYF
j_gene: TRBJ2-3; v_gene: TRBV6-2/TRBV6-3; CDR3aa: CASRDGTSETDTQYF
j_gene: TRBJ2-3; v_gene: TRBV7-2; CDR3aa: CASSPTSEISTDTQYF
j_gene: TRBJ1-6; v_gene: TRBV4-2; CDR3aa: CASSQAGQLPYNSPLHF
j_gene: TRBJ2-3; v_gene: TRBV20-1; CDR3aa: CSASRARGGITHYTQYF
j_gene: TRBJ2-4; v_gene: TRBV9; CDR3aa: CASSVGPDSDYGQYF
j_gene: TRBJ1-1; v_gene: TRBV12-3/TRBV12-4; CDR3aa: CASTEPENTEAFF